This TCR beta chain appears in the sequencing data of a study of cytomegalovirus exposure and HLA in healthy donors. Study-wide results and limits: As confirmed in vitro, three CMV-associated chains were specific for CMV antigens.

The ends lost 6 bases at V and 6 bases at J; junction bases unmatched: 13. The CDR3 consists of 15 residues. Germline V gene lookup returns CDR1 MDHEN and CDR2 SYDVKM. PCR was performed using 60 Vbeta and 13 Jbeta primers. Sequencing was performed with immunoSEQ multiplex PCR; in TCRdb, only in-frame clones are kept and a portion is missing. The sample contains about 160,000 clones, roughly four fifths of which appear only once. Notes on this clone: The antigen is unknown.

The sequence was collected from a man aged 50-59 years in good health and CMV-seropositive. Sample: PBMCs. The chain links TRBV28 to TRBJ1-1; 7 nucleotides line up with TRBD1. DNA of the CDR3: TGTGCCAGCAGCCCGGGCAGGGCAGGGGGTCCTGAAGCTTTCTTT. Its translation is CASSPGRAGGPEAFF. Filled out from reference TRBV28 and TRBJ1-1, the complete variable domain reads DVKVTQSSRYLVKRTGEKVFLECVQDMDHENMFWYRQDPGLGLRLIYFSYDVKMKEKGDIPEGYSVSREKKERFSLILESASTNQTSMYLCASSPGRAGGPEAFFGQGTRLTVV.